Listed below are T cell receptor beta chains from one sample, sequenced in a study of Graves' ophthalmopathy and Graves' hyperthyroidism. One entry per CDR3 protein, called by TCRdb with MiXCR from the multiplex PCR reads. The data contain around 670,000 distinct CDR3 sequences, around 40% of them singletons. Sequenced material: peripheral blood. The receptors were gathered from an adult man with Graves' ophthalmopathy. CDR3s leave out the opening cysteine and the closing phenylalanine or tryptophan.

TRBV9	TRBJ2-3	ASSPHDTQY
TRBV7-9	TRBJ1-2	ASSQIRAPLYGYT
TRBV11-1	TRBJ1-5	ASSAQGWDQPLH
TRBV20-1	TRBJ2-7	SARPIAVYSYEQY
TRBV24-1	TRBJ1-5	ATSDRRRRDQPQH
TRBV5-4	TRBJ1-6	ASSSDRTGNNSPLH
TRBV20-1	TRBJ1-4	SARVGGGFTNEKLF
TRBV6-5	TRBJ1-4	ASSLGKATNEKLF
TRBV7-2	TRBJ1-2	ASSPRGSPYGYT
TRBV20-1	TRBJ2-7	SAPVQGYEQY
TRBV20-1	TRBJ1-6	SARGLSSYNSPLH
TRBV20-1	TRBJ2-2	SASNNVNTGELF
TRBV7-9	TRBJ2-5	ASARTVQETQY
TRBV10-3	TRBJ1-4	AISERRLTNEKLF
TRBV7-2	TRBJ1-2	ASSLKVRMNYGYT
TRBV2	TRBJ2-5	ASKGGAAETQY
TRBV7-9	TRBJ1-4	ASSPNTDRPNEKLF
TRBV24-1	TRBJ1-5	ATSEWGRQPQH
TRBV10-3	TRBJ2-7	AISSADRGHEQY
TRBV20-1	TRBJ1-5	SARDTGDQPQH
TRBV13	TRBJ2-7	ASSAYKTDGPYEQY
TRBV28	TRBJ1-4	ASTTATNEKLF
TRBV7-9	TRBJ2-5	ASSLGYGDGETQY